In its sample, the clone carrying this T cell receptor (beta chain) was seen once. Its antigen is as yet unknown. CDR3 size: 14 residues. Deletions cut 3 bases from V and 1 base from J, with 9 bases between. Germline CDR1 and CDR2: SEHNR and FQNEAQ (reference sequence). Assay used: immunoSEQ multiplex PCR; TCRdb lists only in-frame clones, some missing. Of 95,000 to 150,000 clones in the sample, around 89% were seen once. These data belong to a study of T cell responses to AZD1222 COVID-19 vaccine. Study in general: Pooled together were second doses at about 4 or about 12 weeks.

Study findings and constraints: White British ancestry dominated among donors, who included more females, and clonal diversity was possibly underestimated. The breadth and depth of Spike-specific TCRs increased once two AZD1222 doses had been given. Reportedly, close to half of spike-specific TCRs are directed against unmutated variant regions.

This clonotype was obtained from an adult in good health. The genes are TRBV7-9 and TRBJ1-1; D ambiguous. This specimen was peripheral blood, taken on day 0 of AZD1222 vaccination. CDR3 protein: CASSLREGNTEAFF. In DNA form, the CDR3 reads TGTGCCAGCAGCTTGAGGGAGGGGAACACTGAAGCTTTCTTT.